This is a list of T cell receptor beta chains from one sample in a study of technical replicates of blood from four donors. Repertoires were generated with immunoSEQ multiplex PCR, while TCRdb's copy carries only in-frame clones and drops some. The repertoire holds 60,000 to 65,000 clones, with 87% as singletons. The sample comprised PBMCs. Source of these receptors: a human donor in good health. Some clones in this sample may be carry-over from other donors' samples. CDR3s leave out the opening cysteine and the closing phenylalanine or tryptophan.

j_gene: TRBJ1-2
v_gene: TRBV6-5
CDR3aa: ASSPLYGYT

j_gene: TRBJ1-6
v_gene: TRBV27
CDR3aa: ASSLEGASYNSPLH

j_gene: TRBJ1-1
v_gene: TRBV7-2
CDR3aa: ASSTQRNTEAF

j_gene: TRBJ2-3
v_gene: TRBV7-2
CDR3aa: ASLGINTQY

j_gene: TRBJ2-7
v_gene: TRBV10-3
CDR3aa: AISNSPGLAGSDEQY

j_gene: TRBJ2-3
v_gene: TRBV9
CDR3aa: ASSLQGVDTQY

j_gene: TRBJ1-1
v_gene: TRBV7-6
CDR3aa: ASSSSSSVRRTEAF

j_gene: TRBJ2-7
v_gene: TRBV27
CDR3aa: ASSVTIGTYEQY

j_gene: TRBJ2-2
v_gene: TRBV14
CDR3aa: ASSQLAEGLF

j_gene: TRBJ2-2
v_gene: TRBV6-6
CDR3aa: ASSSAVFTNTGELF

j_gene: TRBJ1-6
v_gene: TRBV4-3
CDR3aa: ASSQDPIPSSYNSPLH

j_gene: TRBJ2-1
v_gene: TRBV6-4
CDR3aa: ASSPRANSEQF

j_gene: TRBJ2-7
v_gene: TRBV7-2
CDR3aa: ASSLTGYEQY

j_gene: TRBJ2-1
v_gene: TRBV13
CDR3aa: ASAPGGRRDEQF

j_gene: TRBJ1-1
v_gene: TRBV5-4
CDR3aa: ASSLGPKLF

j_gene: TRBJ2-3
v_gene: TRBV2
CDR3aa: ASRRQGGTDTQY

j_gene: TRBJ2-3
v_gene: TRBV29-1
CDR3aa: SVQGGGTDTQY

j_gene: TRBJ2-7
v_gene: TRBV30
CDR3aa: AWSGGNSYEQY

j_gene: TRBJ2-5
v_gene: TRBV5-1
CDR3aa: ASSFGQGETQY

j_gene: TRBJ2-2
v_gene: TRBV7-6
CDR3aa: ASTKSPGGELF

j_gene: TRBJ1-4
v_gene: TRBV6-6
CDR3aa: ASTRRGTNEKLF

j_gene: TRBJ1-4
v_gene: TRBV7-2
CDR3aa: ASSVGQGFSKLF

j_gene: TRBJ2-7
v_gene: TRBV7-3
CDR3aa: ASSLAGRGEQY

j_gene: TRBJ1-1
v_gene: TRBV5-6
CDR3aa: ASSLGAGAEAF

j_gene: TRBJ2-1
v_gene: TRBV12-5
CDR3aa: ASGLVLGQGYNEQF

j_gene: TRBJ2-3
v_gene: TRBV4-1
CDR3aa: ASSQDGGALDTQY

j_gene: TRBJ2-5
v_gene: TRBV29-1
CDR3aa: SVLKDRGSGTQY

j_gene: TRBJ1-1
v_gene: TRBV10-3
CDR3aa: ATTPRDDTEAF

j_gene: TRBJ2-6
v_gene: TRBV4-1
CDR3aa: ASSATGGISGANVLT

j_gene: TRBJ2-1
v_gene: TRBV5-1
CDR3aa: ASSLGETYNEQF

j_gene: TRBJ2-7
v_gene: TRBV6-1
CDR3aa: ASSGGQTSYEQY

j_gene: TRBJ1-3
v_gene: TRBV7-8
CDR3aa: ASSARQDPGGNTIY

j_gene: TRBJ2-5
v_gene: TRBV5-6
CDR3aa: ASSLDARVWLETQY

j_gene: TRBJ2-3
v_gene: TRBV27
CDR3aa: ASSTSGGPTDTQY

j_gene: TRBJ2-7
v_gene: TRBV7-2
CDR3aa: ASSLGGGWDEQY

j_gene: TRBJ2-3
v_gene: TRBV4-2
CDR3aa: ASSQGPSGSIADTQY

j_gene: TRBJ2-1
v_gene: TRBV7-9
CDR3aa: ASSPRSGGVNEQF

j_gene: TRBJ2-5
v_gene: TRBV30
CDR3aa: AWSVLSGGRGETQY

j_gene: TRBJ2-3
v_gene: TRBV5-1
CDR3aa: ASSLWGVSGTDTQY

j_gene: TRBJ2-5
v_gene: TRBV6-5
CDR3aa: ASSTGQGVRETQY

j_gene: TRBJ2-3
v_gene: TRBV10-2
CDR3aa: ASGEGDTQY

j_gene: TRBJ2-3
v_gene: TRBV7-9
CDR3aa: ASTRQGSTDTQY

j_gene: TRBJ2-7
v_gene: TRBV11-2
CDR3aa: ASSLLTGSREQY

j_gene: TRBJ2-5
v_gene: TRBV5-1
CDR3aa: ASSYGQGETQY

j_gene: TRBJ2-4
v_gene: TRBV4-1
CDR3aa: ASSLGGSRGNIQY

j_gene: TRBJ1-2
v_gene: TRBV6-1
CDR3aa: ASNLQGLYGYT

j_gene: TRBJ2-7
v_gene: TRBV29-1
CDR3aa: SVTGTGYEQY

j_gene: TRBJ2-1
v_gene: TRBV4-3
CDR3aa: ASSQEKEGQRF

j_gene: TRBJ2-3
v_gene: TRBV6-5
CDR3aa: ASRIRDTQY

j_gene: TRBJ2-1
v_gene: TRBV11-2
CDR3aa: ASSPVNHEQF

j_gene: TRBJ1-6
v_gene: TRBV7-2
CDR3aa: ASSLLGTGPNSPLH

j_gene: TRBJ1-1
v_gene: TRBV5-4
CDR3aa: ASSPPGQFTEAF

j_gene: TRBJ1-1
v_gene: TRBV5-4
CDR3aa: ASSLISGALGAF

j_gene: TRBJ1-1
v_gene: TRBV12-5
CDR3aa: ASGLVPPLGAF

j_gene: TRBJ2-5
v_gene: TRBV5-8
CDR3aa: ASSLGAGSGGETQY

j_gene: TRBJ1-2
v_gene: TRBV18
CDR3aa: ASSPSQGNYGYT

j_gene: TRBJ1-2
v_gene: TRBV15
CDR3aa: ATSRDGRDTVNYGYT

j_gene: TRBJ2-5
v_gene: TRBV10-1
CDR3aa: ASSDHHSYQETQY

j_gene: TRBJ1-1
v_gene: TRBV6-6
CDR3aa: ASRREEVTEAF